Following are 31 T cell receptor beta chains from one sample sequenced in a study of blood T cells in healthy people across ages. Primed by a sample-barcoded 5' primer and a J-beta primer mix, a second PCR proceeded for about 7 to 11 cycles. TCRdb analysed the 5' RACE reads with MiXCR anew, one entry per CDR3 protein. The table has some 1.6 million distinct CDR3 sequences, roughly a third seen once. Sequenced input: blood. These receptors all stem from a woman in her twenties or thirties in good health.

There are a few counts of this clonotype. The chain couples TRBV4-1 to TRBJ1-1; 9 nucleotides match TRBD1. The CDR3 covers 14 residues. CDR1 is MGHRA, CDR2 YSYEKL, per germline. Trimming took 3 bases from V and 7 from J; bases not matched to a gene: 6. The CDR3 loop is CASSHQQGAGEAFF. The CDR3 nucleotides read TGCGCCAGCAGCCACCAACAGGGGGCAGGTGAAGCTTTCTTT.

V gene TRBV20-1 combines with J gene TRBJ1-2; possibly TRBD1 for D (5 bases). The V end lost 5 bases, the J end lost 4 bases, and 11 bases lay between the germline ends. The CDR3 loop spans 12 amino acids. Germline CDR1 and CDR2: DFQATT and SNEGSKA (reference sequence). The CDR3 here is CSALLGGYGYTF. The CDR3 coding sequence is TGCAGTGCTCTTCTTGGGGGCTATGGCTACACCTTC.

This clonotype was detected a few times. This chain links TRBV6-1 with TRBJ1-5; 8 positions match TRBD1. The CDR3 consists of 18 residues. Looked up from germline, CDR1 is MNHNS and CDR2 is SASEGT. The junction had 14 bases not matched to a gene; V was cut back by 4 bases and J by 3 bases. CDR3 sequence (DNA): TGTGCCAGCAGTGTGGTCAGGGGGCAAGTCTGGAACAATCAGCCCCAGCATTTT. Encoded protein: CASSVVRGQVWNNQPQHF.

The chain employs TRBV3-1 and TRBJ2-7; the match to TRBD2 covers 9 bases. This CDR3 is 17 amino acids long. The ends lost 1 base at V and 2 bases at J; junction bases unmatched: 9. Germline V gene sequence: CDR1 LGHDT, CDR2 YNNKEL (reference sequence). CDR3 region: CASSQARRASGTYEQYF. The CDR3 nucleotides read TGTGCCAGCAGCCAAGCCCGCAGGGCTAGCGGGACCTACGAGCAGTACTTC.

Details on this clonotype: This could be a read error, since a much larger clone is one nucleotide away. V usage is TRBV12-3 or TRBV12-4 and J usage is TRBJ2-3, with D unclear. The CDR3 loop spans 13 amino acids. The CDR3 DNA sequence: TGTGCCAGCAGTTTACTCGGTGCAGATGCGCAGTATTTT. Amino acids: CASSLLGADAQYF.

This clonotype turned up a few times. The CDR3 sequence is CASSDKLAGGETQYF. CDR3 nucleotide sequence: TGTGCCAGCAGCGACAAACTAGCGGGAGGAGAGACCCAGTACTTC. The genes are TRBV7-2 and TRBJ2-5; TRBD2 matches 12 bases. CDR1 and CDR2 from the germline V gene are SGHTA and FQGNSA. This CDR3 is built from 15 residues. Losses at the gene ends were 5 bases for V and 4 bases for J; bases not matched to a gene: 5.

At least ten counts were recorded for this clonotype. The V gene is TRBV7-2, the J gene TRBJ2-3; D tentatively reads TRBD1 or TRBD2 (5 bases each). There are 16 residues in the CDR3. Germline loops: CDR1 SGHTA, CDR2 FQGNSA. Deletions cut 4 bases from V and 2 bases from J, with 16 bases between. The CDR3 loop is CASSSGRDPYTDTQYF. In DNA form, the CDR3 reads TGTGCCAGCAGCTCCGGCCGGGACCCCTACACAGATACGCAGTATTTT.

In its sample, this clonotype was seen a few times. The gene calls are TRBV7-8 and TRBJ1-6; D unresolved. V was trimmed by 1 base and J by 7 bases, leaving 14 bases between them. From germline, CDR1 is SGHVS and CDR2 FQNEAQ. The CDR3 extends over 16 amino acids. This CDR3 reads CASSLDGRAWNSPLHF. The DNA of the CDR3 is TGTGCCAGCAGCTTAGATGGACGGGCATGGAATTCACCCCTCCACTTT.

This clonotype was found a few times. The V call is TRBV5-5, the J call TRBJ2-7; unclear D gene. CDR3 length: 11 amino acids. CDR1 is SGHKS and CDR2 is YYEKEE in the germline V gene (reference sequence). Trimming took 4 bases from V and 3 from J, leaving 5 bases between them. The CDR3 nucleotides are TGTGCCAGCAGCACCTACTACGAGCAGTACTTC. As protein: CASSTYYEQYF. The whole variable domain, remainder taken from reference TRBV5-5 and TRBJ2-7, is DAGVTQSPTHLIKTRGQQVTLRCSPISGHKSVSWYQQVLGQGPQFIFQYYEKEERGRGNFPDRFSARQFPNYSSELNVNALLLGDSALYLCASSTYYEQYFGPGTRLTVT.

There are a few counts of this clonotype. The chain carries TRBV3-1 and TRBJ2-7; D gene unclear. V shed 2 bases and J shed 12 bases, with 11 bases lying between them. The CDR3 sequence is 11 residues long. CDR1 is LGHDT and CDR2 is YNNKEL in the germline V gene (reference sequence). The CDR3 DNA sequence: TGTGCCAGCAGCCAACGTGATAGGGCGTACTTC. Its protein is CASSQRDRAYF.

The chain is built from TRBV6-1 and TRBJ1-2, with TRBD1 as a possible D gene (5 bases). Trimming removed 2 bases at V and 12 bases at J, with 10 bases between. This CDR3 is built from 11 residues. CDR1 is MNHNS and CDR2 is SASEGT in the germline V gene. CDR3 coding DNA: TGTGCCAGCAGTGAACCTAGGGGCCACACCTTC. It specifies CASSEPRGHTF.

In its sample, this clonotype was seen a few times. The V gene is TRBV7-2, the J gene TRBJ2-1, with D uncertain. CDR1 and CDR2 (germline): SGHTA, FQGNSA. The V end lost 5 bases, the J end lost 0 bases, and 23 bases lay between the germline ends. This CDR3 has 19 residues. The CDR3 region is CASSPRTSPLTSSYNEQFF. In DNA, the CDR3 is TGTGCCAGCAGCCCACGAACCAGTCCTCTGACGAGCTCCTACAATGAGCAGTTCTTC.

CDR3 protein: CASSWGVPSYNEQFF. CDR3 DNA sequence: TGCGCCAGCAGCTGGGGGGTTCCCTCCTACAATGAGCAGTTCTTC. V is TRBV5-1 and J is TRBJ2-1; D might be TRBD2 (6 bases). Trimming left V 3 bases short and J 0 bases short, with 10 bases between. There are 15 residues in the CDR3. CDR1 is SGHRS and CDR2 is YFSETQ in the germline V gene.

This clonotype occurred once. A read error may produce the germline difference seen at one junction end. J is TRBJ2-1 and V is TRBV27; D is possibly TRBD2 (6 bases). CDR3 length: 17 amino acids. CDR1 is MNHEY and CDR2 is SMNVEV in the germline V gene (reference sequence). In nucleotides, the CDR3 is TGCGCCAGCAGTCTTCCCCCCACCGGGAGCTCCTACAATGAGCAGTTCTTC. Encoded protein: CASSLPPTGSSYNEQFF.

This chain links TRBV7-9 with TRBJ2-3; 10 nucleotides match TRBD2. With V trimmed by 5 bases and J by 3 bases, 8 bases remained unmatched. This CDR3 comprises 16 residues. Germline V gives CDR1 SEHNR, CDR2 FQNEAQ (reference sequence). Here the CDR3 reads CASSQPKGLATDTQYF. The CDR3 nucleotides are TGTGCCAGCAGCCAACCAAAGGGACTAGCGACAGATACGCAGTATTTT.

This chain joins TRBV27 and TRBJ2-5; the D is unclear. This CDR3 region has 15 residues. Germline lookup yields CDR1 MNHEY and CDR2 SMNVEV (reference sequence). The germline V and J ends were trimmed by 3 bases and 1 base, with 12 bases remaining between them. CDR3 protein: CASSLWPSPQETQYF. CDR3 DNA: TGTGCCAGCAGTTTGTGGCCGAGCCCCCAAGAGACCCAGTACTTC.

This clonotype was seen repeatedly, ten times or more. This chain connects TRBV29-1 to TRBJ2-3, with 8 bases fitting TRBD1. CDR1 and CDR2 from the germline V gene are SQVTM and ANQGSEA. This CDR3 comprises 13 residues. V lost 6 bases to trimming and J lost 2 bases; unmatched junction nucleotides: 4. The CDR3 DNA follows: TGCAGCGTCCCGGACAGGGACACAGATACGCAGTATTTT. Translating it yields CSVPDRDTDTQYF.

This chain links TRBV6-7 with TRBJ2-1; perhaps TRBD2 as D (6 bases). TRBV6-7 is flagged as an ORF with uncertain function. The V gene lost 4 bases and the J gene lost 10 bases, with 20 bases spanning the gap. The length of the CDR3 is 15 residues. The CDR3 loop is CASSLRPRVGREQFF. Here the CDR3 DNA reads TGTGCCAGCAGTTTACGGCCCCGCGTAGGGAGGGAGCAGTTCTTC.

CDR3 DNA: TGCAGTGCTAGAGATCGGCCAGGGCGAGGAGATACGCAGTATTTT. Translated: CSARDRPGRGDTQYF. The gene calls are TRBV20-1 and TRBJ2-3; maybe TRBD1 (5 bases). CDR3 size: 15 residues. V was cut by 0 bases and J by 5 bases, with 15 bases left in between. The germline V gene encodes CDR1 DFQATT and CDR2 SNEGSKA (reference sequence).

Details on this clonotype: An end of the junction does not agree with germline; a read error may underlie this. This chain joins TRBV6-6 and TRBJ2-3, with no clear D. This CDR3 region has 17 residues. Per germline, CDR1 MNHNY and CDR2 SVGAGI (reference sequence). CDR3 nucleotides: TGTGCCTGCAGTTACCCAAAAACAGCTTCTAGCACAGATACGCAGTATTTT. Translating gives CACSYPKTASSTDTQYF.

V gene TRBV7-9 combines with J gene TRBJ2-7, with unresolved D. The end of the DNA fits TRBJ2-5 better, so the J call may be wrong. Germline lookup yields CDR1 SEHNR and CDR2 FQNEAQ (reference sequence). The CDR3 consists of 14 residues. The CDR3 sequence: CASSPKLDGETQYF. As DNA, the CDR3 is TGTGCCAGCAGCCCTAAACTGGACGGTGAGACCCAGTACTTC.

There are a few counts of this clonotype. The chain uses TRBV2 and TRBJ2-5; TRBD1 is a possible D gene (6 bases). This CDR3 has 15 amino acids. Looked up from germline, CDR1 is SNHLY and CDR2 is FYNNEI. Trimming shortened V by 6 bases and J by 4 bases, and 18 bases separated the two germline ends. CDR3 sequence reads: CASSQAGELGETQYF. The CDR3 DNA is TGTGCCAGCAGCCAAGCAGGGGAGCTCGGAGAGACCCAGTACTTC.

This rearrangement joins TRBV2 to TRBJ1-5, with a tentative D call TRBD1 (5 bases). Trimming took off 6 bases at V and 1 base at J, with 13 bases between the two ends. The germline V gene has CDR1 SNHLY and CDR2 FYNNEI. The CDR3 contains 15 residues. The CDR3 nucleotides are TGTGCCAGCAGCCCGGATAGGGACAGCAATCAGCCCCAGCATTTT. Translating gives CASSPDRDSNQPQHF.

There are many counts of this clonotype. The V call is TRBV7-3, the J call TRBJ2-1, with 7 bases fitting TRBD2. Per the germline V gene, CDR1 is SGHTA and CDR2 is FQGTGA. The ends lost 4 bases at V and 5 bases at J; junction bases unmatched: 8. The CDR3 runs to 15 residues. The CDR3 loop is CASSSSRDYNNEQFF. DNA for the CDR3: TGTGCCAGCAGCTCGAGCCGGGACTATAACAATGAGCAGTTCTTC.

V usage is TRBV27 and J usage is TRBJ2-7; TRBD1 matches 9 bases. V shed 6 bases and J 3 bases; nucleotides not matched to a gene: 9. The germline CDR1 and CDR2 sequences are MNHEY and SMNVEV (reference sequence). The CDR3 sequence is 15 residues long. DNA of the CDR3: TGTGCCAGCAGGCAACTTCCGGGACAGGGCTACGAGCAGTACTTC. Residues: CASRQLPGQGYEQYF.

The table lists this clonotype with a count of one. J is TRBJ2-1 and V is TRBV11-2; tentatively, D is TRBD2 (7 bases). CDR3 size: 14 residues. Trimming took 3 bases from V and 9 from J, leaving 15 bases between them. Germline values: CDR1 SGHAT, CDR2 FQNNGV. The CDR3, as DNA: TGTGCCAGCAGCTTGGGGCGGGGGCCGGGTGAGCAGTTCTTC. Translated: CASSLGRGPGEQFF.

In its sample, this clonotype was seen a few times. The rearrangement links TRBV20-1 to TRBJ2-3; either TRBD1 or TRBD2 may supply D (5 bases each). The length of the CDR3 is 15 residues. V lost 5 bases and J 6 bases, leaving 21 bases between the germline ends. CDR1 and CDR2 from the germline V gene are DFQATT and SNEGSKA (reference sequence). CDR3 DNA sequence: TGCAGTGCTCCCCCTCGGGGCGGGCCATTGGATACGCAGTATTTT. Translating gives CSAPPRGGPLDTQYF.

This chain's CDR3 is CASSLGGLGQKPQHF. CDR3 in DNA: TGTGCCAGCAGCTTAGGGGGGCTAGGACAGAAGCCCCAGCATTTT. The chain employs TRBV7-9 and TRBJ1-5; tentative D call: TRBD1 (6 bases). Deletions cut 1 base from V and 8 bases from J, with 15 bases between. The CDR3 extends over 15 amino acids. Germline V CDR1 and CDR2: SEHNR, FQNEAQ (reference sequence).

In regard to this clonotype: This may be a read error: a much more frequent sequence differs by one nucleotide. V gene TRBV4-2 combines with J gene TRBJ2-5, with 8 bases matching TRBD2. Germline loops: CDR1 LGHNA, CDR2 YNFKEQ. The CDR3 is made up of 17 amino acids. CDR3: CASSQRLSSGDQGTQYF. In DNA, the CDR3 is TGTGCCAGCAGCCAACGCTTGAGTAGCGGGGACCAAGGGACCCAGTACTTC.

This chain uses TRBV5-5 with TRBJ2-1; possibly TRBD2 for D (5 bases). The CDR3 has 14 residues. Deletions cut 7 bases from V and 6 bases from J, with 17 bases between. CDR1 is SGHKS, CDR2 YYEKEE, per germline (reference sequence). The CDR3 here is CASLNERNLNEQFF. Written as DNA, the CDR3 is TGTGCCAGCCTTAACGAGCGGAATCTCAATGAGCAGTTCTTC.

The CDR3 loop is CASSFGTSGGTQETQYF. In nucleotides, the CDR3 is TGTGCCAGCAGCTTTGGGACTAGCGGGGGGACGCAAGAGACCCAGTACTTC. J is TRBJ2-7 and V is TRBV7-6; 15 nucleotides agree with TRBD2. The J call is doubtful: the DNA matches TRBJ2-5 better. The CDR3 has 17 residues. Germline V lookup: CDR1 SGHVS, CDR2 FNYEAQ.